A selection of T cell receptor beta chains follows, all from one sample in a study of response to subunit inactivated influenza vaccine. From the RT-PCR reads, TCRdb called clonotypes with MiXCR, one entry per CDR3 protein. Of about 620,000 distinct CDR3 sequences in the sample, approximately 10% are singletons; the top ten hold around 10%. These same data were also listed under a study on T cells expressing NK-cell markers.

The material sequenced was PBMCs from blood, taken on the day of vaccination. The receptor source for this set is a man in his forties or fifties who received an inactivated influenza vaccine. CDR3s include the opening cysteine and the closing phenylalanine or tryptophan. Each record gives: V gene, J gene, CDR3 protein.

TRBV5-1	TRBJ2-2	CASSIYSGTMTVTGELFF
TRBV28	TRBJ1-2	CASSYRDNYGYTF
TRBV5-1	TRBJ2-7	CASSPPGSSYEQYF
TRBV28	TRBJ1-1	CASRGLQVGRTEAFF
TRBV28	TRBJ1-5	CASSFFGDQPQHF
TRBV20-1	TRBJ2-7	CRVQGRLYEQYF
TRBV20-1	TRBJ1-1	CSARPLQGAREAFF
TRBV4-2	TRBJ2-3	CASSHTGSDTQYF
TRBV28	TRBJ1-1	CASSMGAPNTEAFF
TRBV11-1	TRBJ2-1	CTSSFQWTGRSFDEQFF
TRBV15	TRBJ2-1	CATSRGQGVYNEQFF
TRBV5-1	TRBJ2-3	CASSRTGGEFSTDTQYF
TRBV4-1	TRBJ2-1	CASSQGHSSSYNEQFF
TRBV7-5	TRBJ2-5	CISVPEAPNQAQETQYF
TRBV29-1	TRBJ2-1	CSVGLAEVYEQFF
TRBV3-1	TRBJ2-7	CASSRGPTGGSTYEQYF
TRBV7-9	TRBJ2-2	CASSRPAGELFF
TRBV29-1	TRBJ2-7	CSVRTGDSYEQYF
TRBV29-1	TRBJ1-1	CSVAKGNRMNTEAFF
TRBV7-9	TRBJ2-2	CASSSTGHYTGELFF
TRBV7-8	TRBJ1-4	CASSFQPLQGGNEKLFF
TRBV7-2	TRBJ2-3	CASSLRQRRGWTDTQYF
TRBV7-2	TRBJ2-1	CASSLGVAGGIYEQFF
TRBV10-3	TRBJ2-3	CAISDRGQTGTDTQYF
TRBV19	TRBJ2-1	CASSTRFQNEQFF
TRBV7-9	TRBJ1-5	CASSLESGRYSNQPQHF
TRBV10-3	TRBJ2-2	CAISEVFIDTTGELFF
TRBV6-2/TRBV6-3	TRBJ2-1	CASSYLSGRAGDEQFF
TRBV20-1	TRBJ2-7	CSAEDRLTYEQYF
TRBV5-1	TRBJ2-3	CASSPRGDRSTDTQYF
TRBV20-1	TRBJ2-3	CSARPTGTDTQYF
TRBV7-3	TRBJ2-2	CASSLTGGGRASGELFF
TRBV5-6	TRBJ2-7	CASSLGQDGYEQYF
TRBV10-3	TRBJ1-1	CAISKQDRATEAFF
TRBV18	TRBJ2-3	CASSTSWKDTQYF
TRBV6-5	TRBJ1-6	CASSYSGQVNNSPLHF
TRBV5-1	TRBJ2-5	CASSLGRQTQYF
TRBV9	TRBJ2-7	CASSPRQGDYEQYF
TRBV5-1	TRBJ2-7	CASSPRPTVRFSYEQYF
TRBV29-1	TRBJ1-1	CSVEPAANTEAFF
TRBV7-2	TRBJ2-7	CASSPYSGRLDEQYF